Listed below are T cell receptor beta chains from one sample, sequenced in a study of blood T cell repertoires in COVID-19. TCRdb keeps only in-frame clones here, not all; method: immunoSEQ multiplex PCR. The data hold some 260,000 clones, with about 90% observed a single time. The sample was PBMCs or T cells enriched from blood (not recorded which). All receptors derive from a young woman with acute COVID-19. CDR3s include the opening cysteine and the closing phenylalanine or tryptophan. A D gene is named only where the DNA matches it firmly. The size entry is marked missing in some rows and otherwise reads once, few, many or a size class.

cdr3_nt	cdr3_aa	j_call	d_call	v_call	clone_size
TGTGCCAGCAGTCTCGACAGGGGCCGTGGCTACACCTTC	CASSLDRGRGYTF	TRBJ1-2	TRBD1	TRBV28	.
TGTGCCAGCAGCTTAGCGGTCTACGAGCAGTACTTC	CASSLAVYEQYF	TRBJ2-7	.	TRBV11-2	.
TGTGCCAGCAGTTTAGGCAGGGCCAGGGATACGCAGTATTTT	CASSLGRARDTQYF	TRBJ2-3	.	TRBV28	.
TGTGCCAGCAACGGGGACAATCAGCCCCAGCATTTT	CASNGDNQPQHF	TRBJ1-5	.	TRBV2	.
TGTGCCAGCAGCCTAGCGGGTTATGGGCAGTTCTTC	CASSLAGYGQFF	TRBJ2-1	TRBD2	TRBV5-6	.
TGTGCCAGCAGCCCGGGGGCGGTAGGGGCGGGAGGGTCGTACGAGCAGTACTTC	CASSPGAVGAGGSYEQYF	TRBJ2-7	TRBD2	TRBV5-4	.
TGTGCCAGCAGTCCCAACCTACTAGCGGGAAGCACAGATACGCAGTATTTT	CASSPNLLAGSTDTQYF	TRBJ2-3	TRBD2	TRBV27	.
TGTGCCAGCAGCTTGGTATACACAGATACGCAGTATTTT	CASSLVYTDTQYF	TRBJ2-3	.	TRBV5-6	.
TGTGCCAGCAGCTTAGAACGGGGGTATAGTGAGCAGTTCTTC	CASSLERGYSEQFF	TRBJ2-1	.	TRBV7-9	.
TGTGCCAGCAGTTTAACGGAGCGGGGGGGCCAAGAGACCCAGTACTTC	CASSLTERGGQETQYF	TRBJ2-5	TRBD2	TRBV27	.
TGTGCCAGTAGTACGAAGCCTAATGAAAAACTGTTTTTT	CASSTKPNEKLFF	TRBJ1-4	.	TRBV19	once
TGTGCCAGCAGGGGGCAGGGACAGTCCTACGAGCAGTACTTC	CASRGQGQSYEQYF	TRBJ2-7	TRBD1	TRBV6-5	.
TGTGCCAGCAGATTACGACGTAGCGGGAGCGAGCAGTACTTC	CASRLRRSGSEQYF	TRBJ2-7	TRBD2	TRBV7-2	.
TGTGCCAGCAGCAACCGACAGGGATCGGGCACCGGGGAGCTGTTTTTT	CASSNRQGSGTGELFF	TRBJ2-2	TRBD1	TRBV5-4	.
TGTGCCAGCAGCACTGACAGGGGGAATCAGCCCCAGCATTTT	CASSTDRGNQPQHF	TRBJ1-5	TRBD1	TRBV7-8	once